Each of the 24 T cell receptor beta chains below was sequenced from the same sample in a study of blood T cell repertoires in COVID-19. Generated by immunoSEQ multiplex PCR, the TCRdb table keeps only in-frame clones and is missing some. The sample gives under 200,000 clones, more than 75% of which show up once; about 2.6% is in the top ten. Source material: peripheral blood. The receptor source for this set is an elderly woman with COVID-19, enrolled during active disease.

To note about this clone: The same CDR3 can be traced to other DNA sequences in this sample. The chain employs TRBV5-6 and TRBJ1-5; D remains ambiguous. The CDR3 extends over 15 amino acids. The germline V and J ends were trimmed by 3 bases and 0 bases, with 10 bases remaining between them. CDR1 and CDR2 (germline): SGHDT, YYEEEE. This chain's CDR3 is CASSSGLYSNQPQHF. In DNA form, the CDR3 reads TGTGCCAGCAGCTCAGGACTCTATAGCAATCAGCCCCAGCATTTT.

The V gene is TRBV7-2, the J gene TRBJ2-7; D unresolved. The CDR3 has 14 amino acids. The germline V gene has CDR1 SGHTA and CDR2 FQGNSA. V shed 4 bases and J shed 2 bases, with 12 bases lying between them. CDR3: CASSSGSSTYEQYF. CDR3 DNA: TGTGCCAGCAGCTCCGGGTCGTCGACCTACGAGCAGTACTTC. The complete variable domain, with remaining parts taken from reference TRBV7-2 and TRBJ2-7, reads GAGVSQSPSNKVTEKGKDVELRCDPISGHTALYWYRQSLGQGLEFLIYFQGNSAPDKSGLPSDRFSAERTGGSVSTLTIQRTQQEDSAVYLCASSSGSSTYEQYFGPGTRLTVT.

This clone was seen a handful of times. This sequence joins TRBV7-2 and TRBJ2-5; 10 nucleotides agree with TRBD2. From germline, CDR1 is SGHTA and CDR2 FQGNSA. The CDR3 is made up of 15 amino acids. J gave up 4 bases and V 2 bases, and 4 bases lay outside the gene matches. The CDR3 bases are TGTGCCAGCAGCTTACAGTTAGCGGGAGGAGAGACCCAGTACTTC. Protein: CASSLQLAGGETQYF.

The chain has TRBV21-1 and TRBJ1-3; the table's TRBD1 call for D was not verified on the DNA. TRBV21-1 is designated a pseudogene. The CDR3 contains 17 residues. CDR3 bases: TGTGCCAGCAGCAAAGCGTTGGGGACAGGGGGAAGAAACACCATATATTTT. Encoded protein: CASSKALGTGGRNTIYF.

The chain employs TRBV5-5 and TRBJ2-1; 8 positions match TRBD2. CDR3 length: 17 amino acids. Germline assignment: CDR1 SGHKS and CDR2 YYEKEE (reference sequence). The ends lost 4 bases at V and 4 bases at J; junction bases unmatched: 13. CDR3 sequence: CASSLGTSGGGYNEQFF. The CDR3 region has the DNA TGTGCCAGCAGCCTAGGGACTAGTGGTGGAGGATACAATGAGCAGTTCTTC.

The CDR3 DNA is TGTGCCAGCAGTAGCGCCTACGAGCAGTACTTC. Protein: CASSSAYEQYF. The J gene is TRBJ2-7, the V gene TRBV12-3 or TRBV12-4; D call uncertain. V was pared by 5 bases and J by 2 bases, with 4 bases between. The length of the CDR3 is 11 residues.

The chain recombines TRBV11-2 with TRBJ2-1; the match to TRBD2 covers 7 bases. V lost 1 base and J lost 6; bases outside the gene matches: 12. CDR3 size: 17 residues. Germline V gene data show CDR1 as SGHAT and CDR2 as FQNNGV. The CDR3 DNA reads as TGTGCCAGCAGCTTAGGATCTAGCGGCCTTTCGACCAATGAGCAGTTCTTC. Translation gives CASSLGSSGLSTNEQFF.

The genes are TRBV15 and TRBJ2-3; 9 bases are shared with TRBD2. Trimming cost V 0 bases and J 4 bases; bases outside gene matches: 5. The CDR3 consists of 16 residues. Germline CDR1 and CDR2: LNHNV and YYDKDF (reference sequence). CDR3 nucleotide sequence: TGTGCCACCAGCAGAGATTTAGCGGGAGTGTCAGATACGCAGTATTTT. Protein product: CATSRDLAGVSDTQYF.

Remarks on this clone: Other DNA sequences in this specimen translate into the identical CDR3. This sequence joins TRBV27 and TRBJ2-7, with a possible D match to TRBD1 (6 bases). The CDR3 is 14 residues long. V lost 2 bases and J lost 4, with 12 bases in between. The germline V gene has CDR1 MNHEY and CDR2 SMNVEV (reference sequence). The CDR3 sequence is CASSLKQGGYEQYF. The CDR3 nucleotides are TGTGCCAGCAGTTTAAAACAGGGTGGGTACGAGCAGTACTTC.

The CDR3 protein is CASSRLRGHEQYF. CDR3 coding DNA: TGTGCCAGCAGCAGACTCAGGGGGCACGAGCAGTACTTC. The chain uses TRBV7-2 and TRBJ2-7; the match to TRBD1 covers 8 bases. CDR1 and CDR2 from the germline V gene are SGHTA and FQGNSA. The CDR3 covers 13 residues. J was trimmed by 5 bases and V by 5 bases; bases with no gene match: 5.

V and J are TRBV28 and TRBJ2-3, with D perhaps TRBD1 (5 bases). Per the germline V gene, CDR1 is MDHEN and CDR2 is SYDVKM. The V and J ends lost 2 bases and 0 bases respectively, with 15 bases between them. The CDR3 length is 17 residues. CDR3 sequence: CASSLVTGPVSTDTQYF. The CDR3 DNA is TGTGCCAGCAGTTTAGTAACAGGTCCGGTTAGCACAGATACGCAGTATTTT.

The chain couples TRBV6-6 to TRBJ2-1; a weak D match, TRBD1 (5 bases). Germline loops: CDR1 MNHNY, CDR2 SVGAGI (reference sequence). The V end lost 6 bases, the J end lost 0 bases, and 27 bases lay between the germline ends. The CDR3 covers 20 residues. Here the CDR3 DNA reads TGTGCCAGCAGCTTACCCACCAGGGCTACTCCTCAGAGCTCCTACAATGAGCAGTTCTTC. Residues: CASSLPTRATPQSSYNEQFF.

The chain links TRBV3-1 (or the pseudogene TRBV3-2) to TRBJ2-3, with 9 bases aligning to TRBD2. The germline V gene has CDR1 LGHDT and CDR2 YNNKEL (reference sequence). The CDR3 runs to 17 residues. The junction had 12 bases not matched to a gene; V was cut back by 4 bases and J by 4 bases. The DNA of the CDR3 is TGTGCCAGCAGCCCACTGTTAGCGGGAGCGAGAGCAGATACGCAGTATTTT. The encoded protein is CASSPLLAGARADTQYF.

The J gene is TRBJ1-3, the V gene TRBV4-3; a possible D gene is TRBD1 (5 bases). The CDR3 sequence is 15 residues long. The V end was cut by 0 bases, the J end by 2 bases, with 8 bases between. The germline V gene encodes CDR1 LGHNA and CDR2 YSLEER. CDR3 sequence reads: CASSQDQGAGNTIYF. The CDR3, as DNA: TGCGCCAGCAGCCAAGATCAGGGTGCTGGAAACACCATATATTTT.

The chain joins TRBV5-8 to TRBJ2-5; possibly TRBD1 for D (5 bases). This CDR3 has 15 amino acids. CDR1 SGHTS and CDR2 YDEGEE come from the germline V gene. The V and J ends lost 4 bases and 1 base respectively, with 14 bases between them. CDR3 DNA: TGTGCCAGCAGCGGCCTCCTAGGGGTCCAAGAGACCCAGTACTTC. The encoded protein is CASSGLLGVQETQYF.

This clone has just a few counts. The CDR3: CASSLDNLYEQYF. CDR3 DNA sequence: TGTGCCAGCAGCTTGGATAATCTCTACGAGCAGTACTTC. This chain joins TRBV5-4 and TRBJ2-7; D remains unclear. Germline V gene data show CDR1 as SGHNT and CDR2 as YYREEE (reference sequence). V shed 0 bases and J shed 3 bases, with 7 bases lying between them. CDR3 length: 13 residues.

V gene TRBV7-3 combines with J gene TRBJ1-2; 7 bases are shared with TRBD1. CDR1 SGHTA and CDR2 FQGTGA come from the germline V gene. The CDR3 has 13 residues. With 2 bases clipped from V and 4 bases from J, the junction kept 1 base outside the gene matches. The CDR3 protein is CASSLGDSYGYTF. CDR3 DNA: TGTGCCAGCAGCTTAGGGGACAGCTATGGCTACACCTTC.

This chain uses TRBV18 with TRBJ2-4; possible D gene TRBD2, 5 bases. The ends were cut back, 0 bases at V and 0 bases at J, with 15 bases in the middle. The CDR3 spans 18 residues. The V gene's germline CDR1 is KGHSH and CDR2 LQKENI. The CDR3 spells CASSPPDSGDLAKNIQYF. The CDR3 DNA follows: TGTGCCAGCTCACCACCGGACTCCGGCGATCTAGCCAAAAACATTCAGTACTTC.

CDR3 sequence (DNA): TGTGCCAGCAGCTTAGTGGCTAGCGGGGGGGACAATGAGCAGTTCTTC. It is translated as CASSLVASGGDNEQFF. This chain links TRBV7-2 with TRBJ2-1; 12 positions agree with TRBD2. In germline, CDR1 is SGHTA, CDR2 FQGNSA. The CDR3 is 16 residues long. V trimming: 1 base; J trimming: 5 bases; junction bases outside the gene matches: 3.

This clone occurred once. The chain is built from TRBV12-3 or TRBV12-4 and TRBJ1-5, with D perhaps TRBD1 (6 bases). The CDR3 length is 13 residues. V was pared by 6 bases and J by 7 bases, with 13 bases between. In DNA, the CDR3 is TGTGCCAGCAGAACAGGGAGCTTACAGCCCCAGCATTTT. It codes for CASRTGSLQPQHF.

V usage is TRBV18 and J usage is TRBJ1-2; no clear D gene. CDR1 is KGHSH, CDR2 LQKENI, per germline. This CDR3 is 14 amino acids long. Trimming stripped 5 bases from V and 0 bases from J, with 10 bases between. This CDR3 is CASSMAVTNYGYTF. CDR3 bases: TGTGCCAGCTCAATGGCCGTCACTAACTATGGCTACACCTTC.

The chain carries TRBV7-8 and TRBJ1-1; TRBD1 might be the D (5 bases). The germline CDR1 and CDR2 sequences are SGHVS and FQNEAQ. The CDR3 runs 14 residues. V was clipped by 6 bases and J by 4 bases, with 15 bases between them. CDR3: CASSDRGSITEAFF. The CDR3 region has the DNA TGTGCCAGCAGTGATAGGGGATCTATCACTGAAGCTTTCTTT.

This clone was observed a single time. The chain recombines TRBV5-6 with TRBJ1-5; possibly TRBD1 for D (6 bases). Trimming removed 4 bases from V and 1 base from J, with 12 bases in between. From germline, CDR1 is SGHDT and CDR2 YYEEEE. The CDR3 has 15 residues. The CDR3 region is CASSLGGASNQPQHF. CDR3 DNA sequence: TGTGCCAGCAGCCTCGGGGGGGCGAGCAATCAGCCCCAGCATTTT.

The V and J genes are TRBV27 and TRBJ1-6, with a possible D match to TRBD1 (6 bases). The CDR3 extends over 14 amino acids. Between the trimmed V and J ends, which lost 6 bases and 10 bases, there was a span of 16 bases. Per germline, CDR1 MNHEY and CDR2 SMNVEV (reference sequence). DNA for the CDR3: TGTGCCAGCAGAGTGGGGGCGCAGGGCTCACCCCTCCACTTT. This encodes CASRVGAQGSPLHF.